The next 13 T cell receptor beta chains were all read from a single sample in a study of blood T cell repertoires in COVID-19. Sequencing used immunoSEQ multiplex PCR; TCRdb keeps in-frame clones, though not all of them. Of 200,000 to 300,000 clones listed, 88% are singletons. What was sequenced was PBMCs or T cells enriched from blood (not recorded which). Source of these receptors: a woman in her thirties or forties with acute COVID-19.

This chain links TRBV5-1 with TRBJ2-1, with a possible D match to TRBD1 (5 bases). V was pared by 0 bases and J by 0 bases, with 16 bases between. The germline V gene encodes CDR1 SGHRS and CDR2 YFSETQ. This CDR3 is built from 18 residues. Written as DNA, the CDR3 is TGCGCCAGCAGCTTGGGCAGGGATATTTTCTCCTCCTACAATGAGCAGTTCTTC. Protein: CASSLGRDIFSSYNEQFF.

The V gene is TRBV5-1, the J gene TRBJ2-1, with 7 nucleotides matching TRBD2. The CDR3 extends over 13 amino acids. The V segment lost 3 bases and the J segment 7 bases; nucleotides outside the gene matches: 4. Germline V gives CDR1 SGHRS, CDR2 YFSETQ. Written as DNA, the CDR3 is TGCGCCAGCAGCTCTAGAGCGGGAAATGAGCAGTTCTTC. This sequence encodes CASSSRAGNEQFF. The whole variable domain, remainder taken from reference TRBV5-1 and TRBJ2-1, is KAGVTQTPRYLIKTRGQQVTLSCSPISGHRSVSWYQQTPGQGLQFLFEYFSETQRNKGNFPGRFSGRQFSNSRSEMNVSTLELGDSALYLCASSSRAGNEQFFGPGTRLTVL.

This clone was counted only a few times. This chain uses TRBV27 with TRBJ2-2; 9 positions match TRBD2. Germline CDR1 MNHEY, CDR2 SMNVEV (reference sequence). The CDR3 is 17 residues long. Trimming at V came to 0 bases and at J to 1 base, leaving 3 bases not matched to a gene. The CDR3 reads CASSLSRLAVNTGELFF. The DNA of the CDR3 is TGTGCCAGCAGTTTATCGCGACTAGCGGTGAACACCGGGGAGCTGTTTTTT.

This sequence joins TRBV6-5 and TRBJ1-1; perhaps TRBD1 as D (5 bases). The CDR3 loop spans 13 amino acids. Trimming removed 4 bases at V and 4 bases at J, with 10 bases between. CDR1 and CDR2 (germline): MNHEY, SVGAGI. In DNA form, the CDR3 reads TGTGCCAGCAGTTCAGGGATCCTCACTGAAGCTTTCTTT. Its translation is CASSSGILTEAFF.

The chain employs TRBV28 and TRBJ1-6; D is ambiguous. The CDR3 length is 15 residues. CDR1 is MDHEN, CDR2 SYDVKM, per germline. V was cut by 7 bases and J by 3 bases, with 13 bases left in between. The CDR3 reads CASTPEVLYNSPLHF. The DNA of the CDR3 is TGTGCCAGCACCCCGGAGGTTCTCTATAATTCACCCCTCCACTTT.

The CDR3 reads CASSPEEGTYEQYV. DNA of the CDR3: TGTGCCAGCAGTCCGGAGGAGGGTACCTACGAGCAGTACGTC. The chain links TRBV28 to TRBJ2-7, with a weak D call TRBD2 (6 bases). The germline V gene has CDR1 MDHEN and CDR2 SYDVKM. Trimming took off 5 bases at V and 2 bases at J, with 13 bases between the two ends. The CDR3 contains 14 residues.

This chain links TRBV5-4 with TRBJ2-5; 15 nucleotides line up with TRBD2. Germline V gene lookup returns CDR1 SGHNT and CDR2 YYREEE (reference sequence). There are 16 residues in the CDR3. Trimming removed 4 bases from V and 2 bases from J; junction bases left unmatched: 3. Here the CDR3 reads CASSHGTSGRQETQYF. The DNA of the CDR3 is TGTGCCAGCAGCCATGGGACTAGCGGGAGGCAAGAGACCCAGTACTTC.

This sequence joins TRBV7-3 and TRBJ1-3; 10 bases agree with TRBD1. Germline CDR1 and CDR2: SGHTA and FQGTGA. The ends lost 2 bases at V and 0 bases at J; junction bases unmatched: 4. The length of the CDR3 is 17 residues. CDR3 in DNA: TGTGCCAGCAGCTTAGGCGGGACAGGGGTCTCTGGAAACACCATATATTTT. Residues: CASSLGGTGVSGNTIYF.

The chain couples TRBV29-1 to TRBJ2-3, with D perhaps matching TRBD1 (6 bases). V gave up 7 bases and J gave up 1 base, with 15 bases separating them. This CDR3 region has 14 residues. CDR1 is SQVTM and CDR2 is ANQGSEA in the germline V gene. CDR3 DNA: TGCAGCGGAACAGGGTGGGAAGGCACAGATACGCAGTATTTT. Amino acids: CSGTGWEGTDTQYF.

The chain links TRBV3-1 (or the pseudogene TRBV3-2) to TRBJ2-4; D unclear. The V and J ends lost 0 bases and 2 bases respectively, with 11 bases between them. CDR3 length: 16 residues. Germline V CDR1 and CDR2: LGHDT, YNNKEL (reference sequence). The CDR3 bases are TGTGCCAGCAGCCAAGAGGCTAGTTATACCAAAAACATTCAGTACTTC. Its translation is CASSQEASYTKNIQYF.

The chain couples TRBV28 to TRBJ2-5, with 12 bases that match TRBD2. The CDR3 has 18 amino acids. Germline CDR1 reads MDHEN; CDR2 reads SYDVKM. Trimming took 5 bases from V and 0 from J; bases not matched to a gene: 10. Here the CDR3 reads CASSRRTSGMTNQETQYF. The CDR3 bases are TGTGCCAGCAGTCGGAGGACTAGCGGGATGACAAACCAAGAGACCCAGTACTTC.

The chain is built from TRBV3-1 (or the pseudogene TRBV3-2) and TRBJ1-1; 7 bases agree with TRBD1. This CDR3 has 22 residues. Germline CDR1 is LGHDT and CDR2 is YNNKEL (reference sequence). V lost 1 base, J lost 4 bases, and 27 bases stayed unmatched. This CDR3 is CASSQGGQSNPGSDRDGTEAFF. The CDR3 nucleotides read TGTGCCAGCAGCCAAGGGGGACAGTCTAATCCGGGGTCGGACCGGGATGGCACTGAAGCTTTCTTT.

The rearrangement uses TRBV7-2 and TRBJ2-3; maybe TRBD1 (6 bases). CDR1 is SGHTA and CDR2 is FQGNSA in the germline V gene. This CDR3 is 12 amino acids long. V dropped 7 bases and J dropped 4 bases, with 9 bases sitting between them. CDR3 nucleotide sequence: TGTGCCAGCACCAGGGGTGCAGATACGCAGTATTTT. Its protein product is CASTRGADTQYF.